These 18 T cell receptor beta chains share one sample of origin, sequenced in a study of T cells in severe cutaneous drug reactions (dated by TCRdb to between 2018 and 2020). TCRdb lists the instrument as Illumina MiSeq. For both bulk and single-cell sequencing, libraries were prepared with the iRepertoire multiplex PCR system and TCR subtype-specific primers. Through TCRdb reprocessing, the reads give one entry per CDR3 protein sequence; DNA is omitted. This sample's clone table shows around 2,500 distinct CDR3 sequences. The top ten clones comprise approximately 58% of the sample. Sequencing was performed on donors who were patients with carbamazepine-induced Stevens-Johnson syndrome or toxic epidermal necrolysis (CBZ-SJS/TEN). Sequenced material: cells from a skin blister. The cell subset or site label for this specimen denotes: unsorted cells from skin lesion blisters. Receptor source: a human donor with toxic epidermal necrolysis, a severe cutaneous drug reaction.

V and J are TRBV25-1 and TRBJ1-6; TCRdb outputs TRBD1, but without DNA this stays unchecked. The CDR3 is 13 amino acids. CDR1 and CDR2 (germline): MGHDK, SYGVNS. This CDR3 is CASSELGGLPLHF.

The chain uses TRBV19 and TRBJ1-1. The CDR3 extends over 14 amino acids. CDR1 is LNHDA, CDR2 SQIVND, per germline (reference sequence). The CDR3 region is CASSPQQHYTEAFF.

The chain has TRBV14 and TRBJ2-7; the TCRdb call, TRBD1, lacks DNA for checking. Germline V gene sequence: CDR1 SGHDN, CDR2 FVKESK. This CDR3 comprises 18 residues. CDR3 protein: CASSEDIPGQGNTYEQYF. Looking up the rest from reference TRBV14 and TRBJ2-7 gives the full variable domain: EAGVTQFPSHSVIEKGQTVTLRCDPISGHDNLYWYRRVMGKEIKFLLHFVKESKQDESGMPNNRFLAERTGGTYSTLKVQPAELEDSGVYFCASSEDIPGQGNTYEQYFGPGTRLTVT.

The rearrangement uses TRBV6-2 or TRBV6-3 and TRBJ1-2. The CDR3 loop spans 12 amino acids. Germline V CDR1 and CDR2: MNHEY, SVGEGT. The CDR3 sequence: CASSSDGYGYTF.

This chain connects TRBV14 to TRBJ1-2; the D gene TCRdb calls, TRBD1, cannot be checked with no DNA. The CDR3 is 12 residues long. The V gene's germline CDR1 is SGHDN and CDR2 FVKESK. The CDR3 spells CASSRTGRGYTF.

This clonotype counts as medium-sized by frequency. The rearrangement uses TRBV12-5 and TRBJ2-1; the TCRdb call, TRBD1, lacks DNA for checking. Per the germline V gene, CDR1 is LGHNT and CDR2 is FRNRAP. This CDR3 has 17 amino acids. CDR3 region: CASSSPGDRGSYNEQFF.

Judged by frequency, this clonotype is medium-sized. This sequence joins TRBV24-1 and TRBJ2-7; the TRBD2 assignment by TCRdb is unverifiable without DNA. The CDR3 contains 14 residues. Germline V gene sequence: CDR1 KGHDR, CDR2 SFDVKD. The CDR3 region is CATSDSWTSDEQYF.

This chain connects TRBV9 to TRBJ2-7; TCRdb indicates TRBD1, and absent DNA this call remains unverified. Looked up from germline, CDR1 is SGDLS and CDR2 is YYNGEE. The CDR3 spans 15 residues. CDR3 residues: CASSVAPGQSYEQYF.

This sequence joins TRBV7-8 and TRBJ2-7; TCRdb calls TRBD2, which cannot be checked without DNA. The CDR3 contains 16 residues. Germline V gives CDR1 SGHVS, CDR2 FQNEAQ. The CDR3 sequence is CASSLVLAGAAYEQYF.

V usage is TRBV7-6 and J usage is TRBJ1-1. CDR1 is SGHVS, CDR2 FNYEAQ, per germline. The CDR3 is 14 residues long. The CDR3 is CASSSMTVNTEAFF.

The chain carries TRBV2 and TRBJ2-1. This CDR3 spans 12 amino acids. Germline CDR1 reads SNHLY; CDR2 reads FYNNEI. The CDR3 reads CASSDREVEQFF.

Its frequency marks this clonotype as medium-sized. The CDR3 reads CASSEGPEQYF. This chain connects TRBV25-1 to TRBJ2-7. The CDR3 has 11 amino acids. Germline V gene data show CDR1 as MGHDK and CDR2 as SYGVNS.

V is TRBV28 and J is TRBJ1-1. From germline, CDR1 is MDHEN and CDR2 SYDVKM. This CDR3 contains 11 residues. The CDR3 region is CASSFRAEAFF.

The rearrangement links TRBV9 to TRBJ1-2; TCRdb's D gene call, TRBD1, goes unchecked for lack of DNA. Germline CDR1 SGDLS, CDR2 YYNGEE. The CDR3 has 16 residues. CDR3 residues: CASTPGRQAPGYGYTF.

The chain employs TRBV18 and TRBJ1-1. Germline V gene lookup returns CDR1 KGHSH and CDR2 LQKENI. This CDR3 is built from 14 residues. The chain's CDR3 is CASARGPMNTEAFF.

J is TRBJ2-7 and V is TRBV6-1. Germline assignment: CDR1 MNHNS and CDR2 SASEGT. CDR3 size: 14 residues. The CDR3 sequence: CASSLEASSYEQYF.

The chain combines TRBV2 with TRBJ2-2; TCRdb reports TRBD2, a call that lacks DNA to check it against. CDR1 is SNHLY and CDR2 is FYNNEI in the germline V gene. The CDR3 length is 15 residues. The CDR3 spells CASSGVAGNTGELFF.

This rearrangement joins TRBV7-3 to TRBJ1-1. The CDR3 loop spans 17 amino acids. The germline CDR1 and CDR2 sequences are SGHTA and FQGTGA. CDR3 amino acids: CASSLTRDNRKNTEAFF.